This T cell receptor beta chain was profiled in a study of T cells in Graves' hyperthyroidism and ophthalmopathy. The CDR3 runs 15 residues. V lost 4 bases, J lost 4 bases, and 6 bases stayed unmatched. CDR1 and CDR2 (germline): MNHEY, SMNVEV (reference sequence). RNA transcripts provided the source from which TCR beta CDR3 regions were amplified. HTBI primers drove first-round RT-PCR of the TCR CDR3. TCRdb reanalysed the multiplex PCR reads using MiXCR and keeps one entry per CDR3 protein. The sample holds 500,000 or so distinct CDR3 sequences; about 15% are singletons and the top ten take approximately 16%.

Sequences were obtained from blood. The rearrangement joins TRBV27 to TRBJ2-5, with 10 bases lining up with TRBD1. The receptor was derived from a woman aged 18-29 years with Graves' ophthalmopathy. CDR3 amino acids: CASSSATGGAETQYF. The CDR3 region has the DNA TGTGCCAGCAGTTCCGCGACAGGGGGCGCAGAGACCCAGTACTTC.